This T cell receptor (beta chain) was sequenced in a study of identical twins' blood T cells. Overall study context: Around 50 million reads came from 12 libraries, six alpha, six beta. Study conclusions and caveats: V gene usage reportedly matched far better within twin pairs than unrelated donors. Shared CDR3 clonotype counts tracked mainly the product of cloneset sizes.

Comment on this clonotype: What it binds is unknown. The junction departs from germline at one end; a sequencing error may be responsible.

The germline CDR1 and CDR2 sequences are SGDLS and YYNGEE. The CDR3 spans 15 residues. TCRdb re-analysed the 5' RACE reads in MiXCR, keeping a single row per CDR3 protein. The sample includes around 380,000 distinct CDR3 sequences, roughly 27% of them seen just once. Sequenced: PBMCs. The sequence was obtained from a woman aged 18 to 55 in good health. The chain is built from TRBV9 and TRBJ2-1, with 7 positions matching TRBD2. As DNA, the CDR3 is TGTGCCAACAGCGCTAGCGGTAGCTCCTACAATGAGCAGTTCTTC. It encodes CANSASGSSYNEQFF.